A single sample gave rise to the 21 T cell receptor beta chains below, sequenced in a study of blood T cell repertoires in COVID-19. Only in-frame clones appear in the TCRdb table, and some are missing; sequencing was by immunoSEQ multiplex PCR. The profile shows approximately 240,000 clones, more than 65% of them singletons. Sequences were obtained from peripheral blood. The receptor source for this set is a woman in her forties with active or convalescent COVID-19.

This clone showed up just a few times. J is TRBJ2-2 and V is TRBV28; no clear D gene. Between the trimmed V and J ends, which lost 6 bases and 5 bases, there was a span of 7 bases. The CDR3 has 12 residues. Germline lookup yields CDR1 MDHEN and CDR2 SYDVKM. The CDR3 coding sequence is TGTGCCAGCAGACAAAGTACCGGGGAGCTGTTTTTT. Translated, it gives CASRQSTGELFF.

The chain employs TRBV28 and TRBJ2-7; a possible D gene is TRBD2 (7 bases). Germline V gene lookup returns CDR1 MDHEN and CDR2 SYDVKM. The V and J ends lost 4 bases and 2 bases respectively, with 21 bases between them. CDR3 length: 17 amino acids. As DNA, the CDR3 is TGTGCCAGCAGTTCCCCTGGGGGGGGCGTTCAAACCTACGAGCAGTACTTC. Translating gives CASSSPGGGVQTYEQYF.

The CDR3 here is CASKRGGWTDTQYF. CDR3 bases: TGTGCCAGCAAAAGGGGGGGATGGACAGATACGCAGTATTTT. This chain links TRBV27 with TRBJ2-3; D might be TRBD2 (7 bases). The V gene's germline CDR1 is MNHEY and CDR2 SMNVEV (reference sequence). The germline V and J ends were trimmed by 7 bases and 3 bases, with 14 bases remaining between them. CDR3 length: 14 amino acids.

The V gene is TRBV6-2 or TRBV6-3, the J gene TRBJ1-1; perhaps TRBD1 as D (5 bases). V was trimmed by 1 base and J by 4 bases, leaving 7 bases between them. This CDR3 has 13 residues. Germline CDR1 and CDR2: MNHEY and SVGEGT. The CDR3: CASSYWGGTEAFF. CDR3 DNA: TGTGCCAGCAGTTACTGGGGGGGCACTGAAGCTTTCTTT.

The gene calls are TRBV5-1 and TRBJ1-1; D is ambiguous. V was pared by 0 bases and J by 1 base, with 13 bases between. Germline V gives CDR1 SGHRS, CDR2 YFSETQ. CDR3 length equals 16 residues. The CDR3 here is CASSLAIIGGNTEAFF. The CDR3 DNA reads TGCGCCAGCAGCTTGGCCATTATCGGTGGGAACACTGAAGCTTTCTTT.

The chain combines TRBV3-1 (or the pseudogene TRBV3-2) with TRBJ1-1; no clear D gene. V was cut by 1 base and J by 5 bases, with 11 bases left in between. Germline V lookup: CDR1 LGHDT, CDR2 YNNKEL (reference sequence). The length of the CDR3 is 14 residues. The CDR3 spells CASSQGLPGTEAFF. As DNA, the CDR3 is TGTGCCAGCAGCCAAGGACTCCCGGGGACTGAAGCTTTCTTT.

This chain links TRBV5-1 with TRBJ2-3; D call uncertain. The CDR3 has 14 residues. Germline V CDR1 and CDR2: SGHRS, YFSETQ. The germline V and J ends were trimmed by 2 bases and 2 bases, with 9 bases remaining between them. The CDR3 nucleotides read TGCGCCAGCAGCTTCGCGCCGTCCACAGATACGCAGTATTTT. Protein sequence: CASSFAPSTDTQYF.

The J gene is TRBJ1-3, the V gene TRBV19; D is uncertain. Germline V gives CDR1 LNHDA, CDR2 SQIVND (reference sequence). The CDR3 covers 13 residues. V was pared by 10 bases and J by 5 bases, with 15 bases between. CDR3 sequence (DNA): TGTGCCACCAGCGAGGAAAGGAGAAACACCATATATTTT. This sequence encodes CATSEERRNTIYF. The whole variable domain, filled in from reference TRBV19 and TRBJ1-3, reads DGGITQSPKYLFRKEGQNVTLSCEQNLNHDAMYWYRQDPGQGLRLIYYSQIVNDFQKGDIAEGYSVSREKKESFPLTVTSAQKNPTAFYLCATSEERRNTIYFGEGSWLTVV.

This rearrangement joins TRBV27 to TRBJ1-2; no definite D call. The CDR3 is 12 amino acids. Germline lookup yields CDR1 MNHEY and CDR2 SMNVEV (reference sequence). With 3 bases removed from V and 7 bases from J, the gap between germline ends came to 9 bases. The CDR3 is CASSFNGGGYTF. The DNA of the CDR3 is TGTGCCAGCAGTTTTAACGGTGGTGGCTACACCTTC.

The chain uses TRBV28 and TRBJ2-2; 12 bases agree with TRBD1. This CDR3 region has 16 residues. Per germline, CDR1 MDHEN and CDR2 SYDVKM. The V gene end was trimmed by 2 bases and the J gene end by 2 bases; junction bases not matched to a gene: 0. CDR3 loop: CASSLGTGGNTGELFF. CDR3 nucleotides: TGTGCCAGCAGTTTAGGGACAGGGGGCAACACCGGGGAGCTGTTTTTT. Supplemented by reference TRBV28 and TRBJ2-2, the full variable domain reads DVKVTQSSRYLVKRTGEKVFLECVQDMDHENMFWYRQDPGLGLRLIYFSYDVKMKEKGDIPEGYSVSREKKERFSLILESASTNQTSMYLCASSLGTGGNTGELFFGEGSRLTVL.

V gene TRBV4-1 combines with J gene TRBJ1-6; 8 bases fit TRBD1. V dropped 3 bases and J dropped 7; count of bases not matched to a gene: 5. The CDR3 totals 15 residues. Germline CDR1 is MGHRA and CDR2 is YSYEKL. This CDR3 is CASSQPDRGNSPLHF. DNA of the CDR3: TGCGCCAGCAGCCAGCCTGACAGGGGCAATTCACCCCTCCACTTT.

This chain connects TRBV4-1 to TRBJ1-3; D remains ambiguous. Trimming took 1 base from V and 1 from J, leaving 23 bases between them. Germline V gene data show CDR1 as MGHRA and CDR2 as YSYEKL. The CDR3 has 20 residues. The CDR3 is CASSQGAGIRGGSSGNTIYF. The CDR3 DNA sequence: TGCGCCAGCAGCCAAGGGGCCGGGATTCGAGGAGGTTCATCTGGAAACACCATATATTTT.

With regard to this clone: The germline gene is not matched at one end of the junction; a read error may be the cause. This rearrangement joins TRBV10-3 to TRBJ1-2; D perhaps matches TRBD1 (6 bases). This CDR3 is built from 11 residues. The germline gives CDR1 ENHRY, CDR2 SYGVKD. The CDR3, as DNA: TGCGCCTCCGGACAGAACTATGGCTACACCTTC. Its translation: CASGQNYGYTF.

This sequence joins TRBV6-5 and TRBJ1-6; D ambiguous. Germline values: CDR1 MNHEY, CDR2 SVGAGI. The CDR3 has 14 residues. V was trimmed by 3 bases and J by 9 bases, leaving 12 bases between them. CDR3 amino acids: CASSYEGTRSPLHF. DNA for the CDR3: TGTGCCAGCAGTTATGAGGGAACGCGTTCACCCCTCCACTTT.

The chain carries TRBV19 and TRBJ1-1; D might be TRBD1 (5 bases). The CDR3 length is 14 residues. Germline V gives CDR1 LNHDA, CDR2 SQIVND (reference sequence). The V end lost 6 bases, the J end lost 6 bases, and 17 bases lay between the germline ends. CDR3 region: CASSLIPGTAEAFF. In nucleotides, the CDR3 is TGTGCCAGTAGCCTCATCCCAGGGACTGCTGAAGCTTTCTTT.

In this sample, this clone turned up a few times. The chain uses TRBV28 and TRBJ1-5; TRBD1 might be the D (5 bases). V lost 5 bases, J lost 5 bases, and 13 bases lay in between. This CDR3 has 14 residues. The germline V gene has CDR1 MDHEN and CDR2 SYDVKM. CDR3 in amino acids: CASSHDSFDQPQHF. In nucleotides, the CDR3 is TGTGCCAGCAGTCACGACAGTTTCGATCAGCCCCAGCATTTT.

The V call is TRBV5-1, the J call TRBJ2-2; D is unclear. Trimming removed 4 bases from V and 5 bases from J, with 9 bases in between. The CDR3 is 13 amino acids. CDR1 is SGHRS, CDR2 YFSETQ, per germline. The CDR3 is CASSPTGTGELFF. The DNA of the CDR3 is TGCGCCAGCAGCCCGACTGGGACCGGGGAGCTGTTTTTT.

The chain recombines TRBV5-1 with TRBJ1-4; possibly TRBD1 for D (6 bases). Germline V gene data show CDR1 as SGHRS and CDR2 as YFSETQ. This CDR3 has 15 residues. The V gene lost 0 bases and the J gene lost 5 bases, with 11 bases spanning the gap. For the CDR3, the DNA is TGCGCCAGCAGCTTGGGAGGGGGGGAGAATGAAAAACTGTTTTTT. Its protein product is CASSLGGGENEKLFF.

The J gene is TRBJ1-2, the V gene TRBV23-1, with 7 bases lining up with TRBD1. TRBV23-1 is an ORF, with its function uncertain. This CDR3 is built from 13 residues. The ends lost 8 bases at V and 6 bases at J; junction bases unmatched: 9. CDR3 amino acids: CASFIRGRNGYTF. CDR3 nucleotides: TGCGCCAGCTTCATTAGGGGGCGCAATGGCTACACCTTC.

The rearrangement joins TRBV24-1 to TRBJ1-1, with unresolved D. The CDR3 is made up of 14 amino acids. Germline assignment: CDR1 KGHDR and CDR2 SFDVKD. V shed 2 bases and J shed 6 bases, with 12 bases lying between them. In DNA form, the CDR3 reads TGTGCCACCAGTGATTCGACCGGGATCGCTGAAGCTTTCTTT. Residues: CATSDSTGIAEAFF.

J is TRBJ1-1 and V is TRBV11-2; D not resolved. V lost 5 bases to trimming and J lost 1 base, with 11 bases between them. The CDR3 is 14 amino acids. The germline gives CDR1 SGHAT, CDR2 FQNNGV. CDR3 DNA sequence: TGTGCCAGCAGCCTAGGGCCCACGAACACTGAAGCTTTCTTT. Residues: CASSLGPTNTEAFF.